This entry is about one T cell receptor beta chain. No antigen is known for it. Expressed TCRB transcripts were sequenced after all isolated RNA was converted to cDNA. Sequencing was performed with immunoSEQ multiplex PCR; in TCRdb, only in-frame clones are kept and a portion is missing. The data show about 250,000 clones, with about a tenth seen just once and more than 0.015% held by the top ten. CDR1 is SGHTA and CDR2 is FQGNSA in the germline V gene. V shed 8 bases and J 5 bases; nucleotides not matched to a gene: 20. CDR3 length: 18 residues. The source of the sample is a study of beta chain features in type 1 diabetes. General study results and limits: When cDNA is sequenced, cells with high TCR expression could be over-represented. Patients with Type 1 diabetes showed moderately but significantly shorter TCRB CDR3s in all four CD4+ subsets. A pattern of fewer insertions and more deletions at VDJ junctions was seen in type 1 diabetes patients.

This chain joins TRBV7-2 and TRBJ2-5; 10 bases map to TRBD2. This clonotype was sampled from a man under 40 with type 1 diabetes. What was sequenced was naive CD4+ T cells from blood. The CDR3 is CASSLNLAGALSGETQYF. DNA for the CDR3: TGTGCCAGCTCACTTAACCTAGCGGGGGCCTTGTCGGGGGAGACCCAGTACTTC.